This T cell receptor (beta chain) emerged from a study of tumor and adjacent non-tumor tissue in lung cancer. Germline-derived CDR1 and CDR2 are MNHEY and SVGAGI. CDR3 size: 16 residues. For this clonotype: This could be a read error, since a much larger clone is one nucleotide away.

RNA was extracted from bulk tissue without any cell sorting. Three rounds of nested PCR, following a modified ARM-PCR protocol, produced the TCRbeta library. TCRdb itself ran the multiplex PCR reads through MiXCR, one entry per CDR3 protein. This repertoire shows about 110,000 distinct CDR3 sequences, approximately 71% found once; its top ten account for 35% to 40%. The chain recombines TRBV6-5 with TRBJ1-3; D gene unclear. Input material: lung tumor tissue. The clonotype comes from a woman in her sixties or seventies with non-small cell lung cancer. CDR3 protein: CASSHSRAQKGNTIYF. DNA of the CDR3: TGTGCCAGCAGTCACTCGAGGGCGCAGAAGGGAAACACCATATATTTT.